This record concerns one TCR beta chain sequence. What antigen it recognizes has not been identified. Base qualities are not provided; no much larger clone lies one nucleotide away. The sample belongs to a study of T cell responses to AZD1222 COVID-19 vaccine (dated by TCRdb to 2020 to 2022). About the study as a whole: TCR sequencing was performed for 233 trial participants, of whom some 200 were given two doses of AZD1222 and approximately 25 were given two doses of MenACWY control vaccine. Trial participants were enrolled by age into 18-55, 56-69 and 70-plus year subgroups, with approximately 160, 26 and 62 TCR-sequenced participants respectively. The paper's findings and limits, for the study overall: Because no day 14 peak-response samples were available, repertoires were characterized only after the peak T cell response. Only five to seven AZD1222 recipients were SARS-CoV-2 seropositive at baseline, limiting conclusions about previously exposed vaccinees. After two AZD1222 doses, both the breadth and the depth of spike-specific TCRs were significantly higher than at day 0 and than in MenACWY recipients. Participants were mostly white British and included more females than males, and it was suggested by the authors that clonal diversity may have been underestimated. The whole spike protein was spanned by vaccine-associated CD4 TCRs, and dominant responses were seen in regions 160-218 and 743-854. The 56-69-year group was small, and its depth increase did not reach significance, likely because of low power. Epitopes outside the regions mutated in the B.1.351 and B.1.1.7 variants were reportedly recognized by nearly half of the unique spike-specific TCRs.

The meaning of the sample's time point label: about 28 days (+/-7) after the second vaccine dose. AZD1222 recipients given second doses at about 4 weeks or at about 12 weeks were pooled, since spike-specific TCR depth and breadth were not found to differ between the two schedules. Vaccinee samples came from UK trials COV001 and COV002, including a single-blind randomized controlled phase 2/3 trial of AZD1222 (ChAdOx1 nCoV-19) in healthy adults. For TCRbeta chain sequencing, PBMC samples were collected from trial participants at day 0 and at day 28 after the second dose. The CDR3 regions of human TCRbeta chains were subjected to immunosequencing. The study's own analysis went as follows. TCRs in the repertoires were compared against a reference library of SARS-CoV-2-specific TCRs that had been generated with the MIRA antigen-specificity platform. Breadth meant the fraction of unique TCRs that were SARS-CoV-2-associated, whereas depth meant the fraction of total T cells that were SARS-CoV-2-associated. Using the MIRA data, each spike-specific TCR was mapped to the spike region that the TCR reacts to and placed in a CD4 or CD8 class. Log10-transformed breadth and depth values were compared by one-way ANOVA with Sidak's multiple comparisons tests. TCRdb holds this immuneACCESS table with in-frame rearrangements only. Some clones are missing; in checked studies, unresolved V genes explain under half, and the rest has no known cause. From that table come the V and J calls and clone size; the DNA was used to work out D and trimming. Here the sample has approximately 150,000 clones; approximately 89% occur a single time. Approximately 1.8% of the sample rests with the top ten.

The clonotype originates from an adult who received the AZD1222 COVID-19 vaccine. The input for sequencing was peripheral blood, taken 28 days after the second AZD1222 dose.

The nucleotide sequence is TGTGCCAGCAGCGAGGGGAGGGGTTGGAAACTGTTTTTT. It codes for CASSEGRGWKLFF. The rearranged chain carries TRBV7-9 and TRBJ1-4; TRBD1 might be the D gene, on 5 matching bases. Via the germline V gene (reference sequence), CDR1 is SEHNR and CDR2 FQNEAQ. The junction carries 15 bases between V and J, which are trimmed by 5 bases and 11 bases respectively. Taken from cysteine to phenylalanine, the CDR3 has 13 residues. Of the read, only the CDR3 DNA is kept; its 39 bases are in frame from base 1.